This TCR beta chain was captured in a study of T cells after yellow fever vaccination. Study-level findings and limits: Abundant clonotypes (contaminants from the bulk population) could be present in FACS-sorted repertoires.

This clonotype occurred many times. Antigen specificity is unknown. The study made its TCR cDNA through 5'RACE template switching. That step introduced a universal primer site along with UMIs. One entry per CDR3 protein, called by TCRdb with MiXCR from the 5' RACE reads. Here the sample spans nearly 350,000 distinct CDR3 sequences, 8.1% being singletons. The CDR3 sequence is 13 residues long. V was clipped by 7 bases and J by 5 bases; unmatched bases: 6. This sample comprised PBMCs, obtained about 49 days after the first yellow fever vaccination. This rearrangement joins TRBV12-3 or TRBV12-4 to TRBJ2-3; 7 nucleotides agree with TRBD2. The clonotype comes from a man aged 18 to 29 who received the YFV17D yellow fever vaccine. The CDR3 reads CASIFRGEDTQYF. The CDR3 bases are TGTGCCAGCATTTTCCGGGGGGAAGATACGCAGTATTTT.